Shown below are 21 T cell receptor delta chains from a single sample sequenced in a study of γδ T cells in repeated Plasmodium falciparum infection. TCRdb fed the multiplex PCR reads into CATT to redo clone calling. The sample has about 50,000 delta-chain clones, approximately 2% seen once. Vgamma9/Vdelta2+ and Vdelta2-negative gammadelta T cells were flow-sorted from PBMC for bulk sequencing. Sequenced material: gamma-delta T cells from blood. The receptors shown here come from a pool of human donors (malaria-infected and uninfected, not separated).

Regarding this clone: The TCRdb record carries a much larger clone's protein, which differs from this DNA's translation at residue 12; a read error is the likely cause, and the protein listed here is the DNA translation. The chain is built from TRDV3 and TRDJ1; 8 bases map to TRDD3. Germline assignment: CDR1 TVYSNPD and CDR2 GDNSRS (reference sequence). The CDR3 covers 19 residues. V shed 4 bases, J shed 0 bases, and the junction held 22 bases outside the gene matches. CDR3 amino acids: CASFLPPHGDTEYTDKLIF. In DNA form, the CDR3 reads TGTGCCTCCTTTCTTCCTCCACACGGGGATACTGAGTACACCGATAAACTCATCTTT.

With respect to this clone: With only one base between it and a far larger clone, this is likely a read error. The sample holds other DNA sequences that translate to the same CDR3. The V call is TRDV1, the J call TRDJ1; 8 bases line up with TRDD3. The J gene, missing from TCRdb, was assigned here through DNA to germline matching. The germline V gene has CDR1 TSWWSYY and CDR2 QGS. This CDR3 has 20 residues. CDR3 region: CALGDPHRRTGGQYTDKLIF. The CDR3, as DNA: TGTGCTCTTGGGGATCCACACCGTCGTACTGGGGGTCAATACACCGACAAACTCATCTTT.

There are many counts of this clone. TCRdb's entry gives the protein of a much larger clone, which mismatches this DNA's translation at residue 8, likely from a read error; the protein reported here is translated from the DNA. This chain uses TRDV1 with TRDJ1, with unresolved D. CDR1 and CDR2 (germline): TSWWSYY, QGS. The CDR3 extends over 13 amino acids. V was trimmed by 6 bases and J by 3 bases, leaving 11 bases between them. In DNA form, the CDR3 reads TGTGCTCTTGGAGTTCCCAGTGCCGATAAACTCATCTTT. Translation gives CALGVPSADKLIF.

This clone appeared a few times. A read error is likely here: a far larger clone is one base away. The same CDR3 is also encoded by other DNA sequences in this sample. The chain recombines TRDV1 with TRDJ1; TRDD3 aligns across 9 bases. Matching the DNA to germline supplied the J gene, which TCRdb does not give. The CDR3 is made up of 23 amino acids. CDR1 is TSWWSYY and CDR2 is QGS in the germline V gene. CDR3: CALGERSSYWGTRIGLYTDKLIF. The CDR3 DNA is TGTGCTCTTGGAGAACGGTCCTCCTACTGGGGGACTAGAATAGGACTTTACACCGATAAACTCATCTTT.

By its share, this clone is large (0.1 to 1%). Additional DNA sequences in this sample encode the identical CDR3. This chain uses TRDV3 with TRDJ1, with 10 bases matching TRDD3. After removal of 2 bases from V and 3 bases from J, the junction contained 9 bases not matched to a gene. The CDR3 has 15 amino acids. The germline V gene has CDR1 TVYSNPD and CDR2 GDNSRS (reference sequence). CDR3 amino acids: CAFRGYWGIPDKLIF. CDR3 bases: TGTGCCTTTCGAGGTTACTGGGGGATTCCCGATAAACTCATCTTT. Based on the CDR3 plus reference TRDV3 and TRDJ1, the full variable domain is CDKVTQSSPDQTVASGSEVVLLCTYDTVYSNPDLFWYRIRPDYSFQFVFYGDNSRSEGADFTQGRFSVKHILTQKAFHLVISPVRTEDSATYYCAFRGYWGIPDKLIFGKGTRVTVEP.

There are a few counts of this clone. This sequence is one base from a far larger clone and is likely a read error. Other DNA variants within this sample encode the same CDR3. J is TRDJ1 and V is TRDV1; the D call may be TRDD1 or TRDD3 (5 bases each). Germline CDR1 TSWWSYY, CDR2 QGS. There are 21 residues in the CDR3. V was trimmed by 3 bases and J by 5 bases, leaving 34 bases between them. CDR3 coding DNA: TGTGCTCTTGGGGATATAGTTTTCCCCTTACTGTGGGATGGGTCTACGGATAAACTCATCTTT. The encoded protein is CALGDIVFPLLWDGSTDKLIF.

This clone occurred many times. Distinct nucleotide sequences in the sample also encode this CDR3. The chain recombines TRDV1 with TRDJ1; TRDD3 is a possible D gene (8 bases). The V gene's germline CDR1 is TSWWSYY and CDR2 QGS. This CDR3 is 22 amino acids long. With 3 bases removed from V and 0 bases from J, the gap between germline ends came to 32 bases. CDR3: CALGDFPFLPWGYTPYTDKLIF. The DNA of the CDR3 is TGTGCTCTTGGGGACTTTCCTTTCCTACCTTGGGGATACACCCCCTACACCGATAAACTCATCTTT.

This clone was recorded at least ten times. The chain combines TRDV1 with TRDJ1, with TRDD2 as a possible D gene (5 bases). In the absence of a J gene in TCRdb, the DNA was matched to germline to assign it here. Trimming took off 8 bases at V and 0 bases at J, with 25 bases between the two ends. Germline lookup yields CDR1 TSWWSYY and CDR2 QGS. The CDR3 contains 18 residues. The CDR3 nucleotides are TGTGCTCTTAGGCTTCCATCTACCTTTACTAAGTACACCGATAAACTCATCTTT. Amino acids: CALRLPSTFTKYTDKLIF.

This clone has ten or more counts. A read error likely explains why the TCRdb protein, taken from a much larger clone, differs from this DNA's translation at residue 8; the protein shown is translated from the DNA. This chain links TRDV3 with TRDJ1, with 7 bases matching TRDD3. TCRdb carries no J gene annotation; the J gene was assigned here by matching the DNA with germline. The V and J ends lost 0 bases and 0 bases, in that order; junction bases with no gene match: 16. Germline V gene lookup returns CDR1 TVYSNPD and CDR2 GDNSRS (reference sequence). The CDR3 covers 18 residues. This CDR3 is CAFRLHWRIREYTDKLIF. The DNA for the CDR3 is TGTGCCTTTAGACTCCACTGGAGGATACGGGAGTACACCGATAAACTCATCTTT.

This clone was detected ten times or more. Other DNA sequences from this sample encode an identical CDR3 as well. The chain is built from TRDV1 and TRDJ1; 8 bases line up with TRDD3. V lost 2 bases and J lost 0; bases outside the gene matches: 23. The CDR3 has 22 amino acids. Germline loops: CDR1 TSWWSYY, CDR2 QGS. The CDR3 spells CALGERASPGIRVRRYTDKLIF. The CDR3, as DNA: TGTGCTCTTGGGGAAAGGGCTTCCCCCGGGATACGCGTACGAAGGTACACCGATAAACTCATCTTT.

This clone has a handful of counts. For this DNA, TCRdb reports the protein of a much larger clone, which diverges at residue 3, most likely from a read error; the protein presented here is translated directly from the DNA. This chain joins TRDV3 and TRDJ1; D is unclear. The J gene, left out of TCRdb, was set here by checking the DNA against germline. Deletions cut 5 bases from V and 3 bases from J, with 16 bases between. This CDR3 has 13 residues. Germline CDR1 and CDR2: TVYSNPD and GDNSRS (reference sequence). In DNA, the CDR3 is TGTGCCCGAGACCTCGTGGTGGCCGATAAACTCATCTTT. It is translated as CARDLVVADKLIF.

The table lists this clone with a few counts. The TCRdb protein, from a much larger clone, departs from this DNA's translation at residue 15, likely by read error; the protein shown derives from the DNA. The CDR3 sequence: CACDPLVGDTQVFQTTDKLIF. CDR3 DNA sequence: TGTGCCTGTGACCCGCTGGTGGGGGATACGCAAGTCTTCCAAACCACCGATAAACTCATCTTT. The chain links TRDV2 to TRDJ1; 11 bases line up with TRDD3. The J gene was not available in TCRdb and was assigned here by matching the DNA to germline segments. There are 21 residues in the CDR3. Trimming at V came to 3 bases and at J to 1 base, leaving 21 bases not matched to a gene. Germline V CDR1 and CDR2: GEAIGNYY, EKD.

Comments on this clone: Given a far larger clone just one base away, this is likely a sequencing read error. Other DNA variants within this sample encode the same CDR3. This chain links TRDV1 with TRDJ1; TRDD2 aligns across 9 bases. TCRdb carries no J gene annotation; the J gene was assigned here by matching the DNA with germline. The CDR3 length is 20 residues. Per the germline V gene, CDR1 is TSWWSYY and CDR2 is QGS. The junction had 20 bases not matched to a gene; V was cut back by 1 base and J by 5 bases. The CDR3: CALGEREAFLRIWGVDKLIF. The DNA for the CDR3 is TGTGCTCTTGGGGAACGAGAGGCCTTCCTACGCATCTGGGGGGTTGATAAACTCATCTTT.

This clone was observed many times. The TCRdb protein comes from a much larger clone and disagrees with this DNA's translation at residue 7, likely due to a read error; the protein given here is derived from the DNA. The genes are TRDV3 and TRDJ1; 9 bases map to TRDD3. The J gene is not listed in TCRdb, so it was assigned here from a DNA match to germline. This CDR3 is 22 amino acids long. The ends lost 4 bases at V and 4 bases at J; junction bases unmatched: 34. Germline assignment: CDR1 TVYSNPD and CDR2 GDNSRS (reference sequence). The CDR3 region is CACRRPPSKGLYWGTGYDKLIF. Written as DNA, the CDR3 is TGTGCCTGTCGAAGGCCTCCCTCAAAGGGCCTGTACTGGGGGACCGGATACGATAAACTCATCTTT.

There are a few counts of this clone. TCRdb pairs this DNA with a much larger clone's protein that differs at residue 13, likely a read error; the protein shown was translated from the DNA. The chain recombines TRDV3 with TRDJ1; TRDD3 agrees at 8 bases. Here the J gene came from matching the DNA to germline, since TCRdb omits it. Trimming took 3 bases from V and 1 from J; bases not matched to a gene: 34. From germline, CDR1 is TVYSNPD and CDR2 GDNSRS (reference sequence). The CDR3 consists of 23 residues. The CDR3 region has the DNA TGTGCCTTCCATTTCCCCCGACTCCAATACTGGGGGGTACGGATGGACGCCACCGATAAACTCATCTTT. This codes for CAFHFPRLQYWGVRMDATDKLIF.

This clone was detected only a few times. A far larger clone lies a single base away; this is likely a read error. This specimen includes other DNA sequences encoding the same CDR3. The chain joins TRDV1 to TRDJ1; 9 bases are a match to TRDD3. Here the J gene was assigned by germline matching of the DNA, as TCRdb has none. The germline gives CDR1 TSWWSYY, CDR2 QGS. The CDR3 sequence is 19 residues long. Unmatched junction bases numbered 24, after V lost 5 bases and J lost 8 bases. This CDR3 is CALGWFLHYTGGYRGKLIF. CDR3 nucleotides: TGTGCTCTTGGGTGGTTCCTACACTACACAGGGGGATACAGGGGGAAACTCATCTTT.

This clone was seen a handful of times. TCRdb has a much larger clone's protein, which differs at residue 22 from the translation of this DNA, likely because of a read error; what is shown is the protein translated from the DNA. The J gene is uncalled and the V gene is TRDV1; the listed D gene, TRDD3, was not tested against the DNA. Germline CDR1 reads TSWWSYY; CDR2 reads QGS. The CDR3 totals 24 residues. The CDR3 region has the DNA TGTGCTCTTGGGGTCGACTTCCTCCGGGGATACTGGGGGATACACCGAGAATGGCCCAGACCCCCGATCTTT. Residues: CALGVDFLRGYWGIHREWPRPPIF.

This clone was counted a few times. This sequence is one base from a far larger clone and is likely a read error. The same CDR3 is also encoded by other DNA sequences in this sample. The V gene was identified as TRDV2, while no J gene was called; the D call in the table, TRDD3, was not verified against the DNA. The CDR3 totals 17 residues. Per germline, CDR1 GEAIGNYY and CDR2 EKD. The CDR3 loop reads CACDTVGQPDHTDKLIF. DNA of the CDR3: TGTGCCTGTGACACCGTGGGACAGCCAGACCACACCGATAAACTTATCTTT.

Ten or more counts support this clone. The same CDR3 can be traced to other DNA sequences in this sample. The CDR3 loop reads CARNANVPLHWGIRKTDKLIF. In nucleotides, the CDR3 is TGTGCCCGGAACGCTAATGTCCCGCTCCACTGGGGGATACGGAAAACCGATAAACTCATCTTT. The chain uses TRDV3 and TRDJ1; 13 bases are a match to TRDD3. The V gene end was trimmed by 5 bases and the J gene end by 2 bases; junction bases not matched to a gene: 26. The CDR3 runs 21 residues. Germline CDR1 and CDR2: TVYSNPD and GDNSRS (reference sequence).

On this clone itself: TCRdb attributes to this sequence the protein of a much larger clone, which differs from the DNA translation at residue 11; a read error is likely, and the protein displayed is translated from the DNA. V is TRDV2 and J is TRDJ3; the match to TRDD3 covers 7 bases. The J gene comes from matching the DNA to germline here; TCRdb lacks it. Unmatched junction bases numbered 15, after V lost 0 bases and J lost 2 bases. The CDR3 sequence is 21 residues long. CDR1 is GEAIGNYY, CDR2 EKD, per germline. The CDR3 loop is CACDTSMGTGAGPWDTRQMFF. The CDR3 bases are TGTGCCTGTGACACCTCCATGGGCACTGGGGCCGGCCCCTGGGACACCCGACAGATGTTTTTC.

In its sample, this clone was seen a few times. This likely traces to a read error, being one base from a far larger clone. The sample has other DNA sequences that encode this CDR3 too. The chain's CDR3 is CAHGVSFLYWGLTRVRSCTDKLIF. The CDR3 bases are TGTGCCCACGGGGTCTCCTTTTTATACTGGGGACTAACAAGGGTTCGATCTTGCACCGATAAACTCATCTTT. This rearrangement joins TRDV3 to TRDJ1; the match to TRDD3 covers 7 bases. The J gene is absent in TCRdb and was assigned here via DNA matching to germline. The V and J ends lost 5 bases and 1 base, in that order; junction bases with no gene match: 40. Per germline, CDR1 TVYSNPD and CDR2 GDNSRS (reference sequence). CDR3 size: 24 residues. Complete variable domain (other parts from reference TRDV3 and TRDJ1): CDKVTQSSPDQTVASGSEVVLLCTYDTVYSNPDLFWYRIRPDYSFQFVFYGDNSRSEGADFTQGRFSVKHILTQKAFHLVISPVRTEDSATYYCAHGVSFLYWGLTRVRSCTDKLIFGKGTRVTVEP.